This paragraph reports one T cell receptor beta chain. This record belongs to a study of shared clonotypes between healthy human individuals. Study-wide background: Each donor's CD8 memory used one plate, CD8 naive two, each CD4 subset three.

Deep level was the assay's run setting. Using immunoSEQ multiplex PCR, the repertoire was profiled, and TCRdb retains in-frame clones only, with some absent. The sample records about 550,000 clones, 95% to 96% being singletons. Only CD45RO-negative cells positively selected for CCR7 counted as naive CD8 cells, so terminally differentiated effector memory CD45RA+ cells were excluded. The source is a woman in her twenties or thirties in good health. What was sequenced was naive CD8+ T cells sorted from blood.

This CDR3 reads CASNPYEAYSYEQYF. CDR3 nucleotide sequence: TGTGCCAGCAACCCTTACGAAGCGTACTCCTACGAGCAGTACTTC. The rearrangement joins TRBV9 to TRBJ2-7; D uncertain. From germline, CDR1 is SGDLS and CDR2 YYNGEE. This CDR3 is 15 amino acids long. V gave up 6 bases and J gave up 0 bases, with 16 bases separating them.